This T cell receptor beta chain was captured in a study of CD8 T cells in Susac syndrome. Random hexamers served to reverse transcribe roughly 0.5 to 1 ug RNA. TCR beta CDR3 was amplified by immunoSEQ multiplex PCR. This amplification extended across 54 Vbeta and 13 Jbeta segments. TCRdb used MiXCR to reprocess the immunoSEQ multiplex PCR reads, holding one entry per CDR3 protein. The data contain some 150,000 distinct CDR3 sequences, approximately 93% of them seen just once; the ten biggest clones take up approximately 0.09%. Regarding this clonotype: As yet, its antigen is unknown.

FACS enriched CD8+ TEMRA cells, while bulk CD8+ and CD4+ were negatively isolated. V gave up 1 base and J gave up 7 bases, with 8 bases separating them. The CDR3 covers 13 residues. Germline CDR1 SGDLS, CDR2 YYNGEE. Study-wide results and limits: The study admitted that it had a relatively small number of individuals in its TCR sequencing and HLA analysis.

V gene TRBV9 combines with J gene TRBJ2-2, with D possibly TRBD1 on 5 matching bases. The sequenced sample was CD4+ T cells from PBMCs. The sequence derives from a human donor in good health. The chain's CDR3 is CASSVQGGGELFF. CDR3 in DNA: TGTGCCAGCAGCGTACAGGGTGGCGGGGAGCTGTTTTTT.